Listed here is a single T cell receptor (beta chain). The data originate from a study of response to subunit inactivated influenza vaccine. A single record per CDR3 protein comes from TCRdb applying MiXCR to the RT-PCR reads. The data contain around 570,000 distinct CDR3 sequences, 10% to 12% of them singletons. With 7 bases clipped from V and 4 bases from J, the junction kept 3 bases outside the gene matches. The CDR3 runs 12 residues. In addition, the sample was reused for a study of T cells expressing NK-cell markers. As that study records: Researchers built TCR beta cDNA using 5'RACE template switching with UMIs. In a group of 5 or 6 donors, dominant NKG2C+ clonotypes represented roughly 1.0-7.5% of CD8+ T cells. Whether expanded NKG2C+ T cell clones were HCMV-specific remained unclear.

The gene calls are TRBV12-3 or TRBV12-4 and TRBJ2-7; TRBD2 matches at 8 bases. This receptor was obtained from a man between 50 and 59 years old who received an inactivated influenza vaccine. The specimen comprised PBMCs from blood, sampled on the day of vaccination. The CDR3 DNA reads TGTGCCAGCACTCGGGGGGGGTACGAGCAGTACTTC. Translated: CASTRGGYEQYF.